The rows below give T cell receptor beta chains drawn from one sample of a study of OX40 agonist ivuxolimab in advanced cancers. Method: immunoSEQ multiplex PCR; TCRdb's copy keeps in-frame clones and lacks some. In the table there are around 40,000 clones, about 90% of which are singletons. The sample consisted of CD4+ or CD8+ T cells sorted from blood, taken in a trial of the OX40 agonist ivuxolimab. Receptors originate from an adult with an advanced solid tumor such as melanoma, head and neck, liver or kidney cancer. Both conserved end residues are part of each CDR3. Fields, in order: clone size, D gene, J gene, V gene, CDR3 protein, CDR3 DNA. D genes are given only for firm matches. Expanded clones are given a class, and other clones once, few, many or no size at all.

size: .; D: .; J: TRBJ2-1; V: TRBV21-1; CDR3: CASSKETSGYNEQFF; DNA: TGTGCCAGCAGCAAAGAGACTAGCGGGTACAATGAGCAGTTCTTC
size: .; D: TRBD1; J: TRBJ2-1; V: TRBV4-2; CDR3: CASSQDSGTGGNEQFF; DNA: TGTGCCAGCAGCCAAGACTCCGGGACAGGGGGAAATGAGCAGTTCTTC
size: .; D: .; J: TRBJ1-1; V: TRBV5-1; CDR3: CASSSLGVNTEAFF; DNA: TGCGCCAGCAGCTCTTTGGGCGTGAACACTGAAGCTTTCTTT
size: .; D: .; J: TRBJ1-1; V: TRBV19; CDR3: CASRNTEAFF; DNA: TGTGCCAGCCGGAACACTGAAGCTTTCTTT
size: once; D: .; J: TRBJ1-6; V: TRBV30; CDR3: CAWLQGFNSPLHF; DNA: TGTGCCTGGTTACAGGGATTTAATTCACCCCTCCACTTT
size: once; D: .; J: TRBJ1-5; V: TRBV6-5; CDR3: CASSTGSGQPQHF; DNA: TGTGCCAGCAGTACAGGGTCGGGACAGCCCCAGCATTTT
size: .; D: .; J: TRBJ2-7; V: TRBV20-1; CDR3: CSGNQNYEQYF; DNA: TGCAGTGGTAACCAAAACTACGAGCAGTACTTC
size: .; D: .; J: TRBJ2-3; V: TRBV27; CDR3: CASSSGYGWTDTQYF; DNA: TGTGCCAGCAGTTCTGGCTACGGGTGGACAGATACGCAGTATTTT
size: .; D: .; J: TRBJ2-1; V: TRBV7-9; CDR3: CASSPPNEQFF; DNA: TGTGCCAGCAGCCCACCCAATGAGCAGTTCTTC
size: .; D: .; J: TRBJ2-7; V: TRBV16; CDR3: CASSSTPYEQYF; DNA: TGTGCCAGCAGCTCCACCCCCTACGAGCAGTACTTC
size: .; D: .; J: TRBJ1-2; V: TRBV7-8; CDR3: CASSLQGSGAYGYTF; DNA: TGTGCCAGCAGCTTACAGGGTAGTGGGGCCTATGGCTACACCTTC
size: .; D: .; J: TRBJ2-1; V: TRBV4-1; CDR3: CASSLGDHEQFF; DNA: TGCGCCAGCAGCCTGGGGGACCACGAGCAGTTCTTC
size: .; D: TRBD2; J: TRBJ2-2; V: TRBV5-5; CDR3: CASSPRLAGYTGELFF; DNA: TGTGCCAGCAGCCCCAGACTAGCGGGTTACACCGGGGAGCTGTTTTTT
size: .; D: .; J: TRBJ1-2; V: TRBV5-4; CDR3: CASSLLAGNYGYTF; DNA: TGTGCCAGCAGCCTGCTCGCCGGAAACTATGGCTACACCTTC
size: .; D: TRBD1; J: TRBJ1-3; V: TRBV4-1; CDR3: CASSPWDDRVKPSSGNTIYF; DNA: TGCGCCAGCAGCCCGTGGGACGACAGGGTCAAACCTAGCTCTGGAAACACCATATATTTT
size: .; D: .; J: TRBJ1-2; V: TRBV7-9; CDR3: CASSLGGNYGYTF; DNA: TGTGCCAGCAGCTTAGGAGGGAACTATGGCTACACCTTC
size: .; D: .; J: TRBJ1-1; V: TRBV10-3; CDR3: CAISESASTGNTEAFF; DNA: TGTGCCATCAGTGAATCAGCTTCGACAGGGAACACTGAAGCTTTCTTT
size: .; D: TRBD2; J: TRBJ2-1; V: TRBV11-2; CDR3: CASSLSGRAGIEQFF; DNA: TGTGCCAGCAGCTTGAGCGGGAGGGCCGGGATTGAGCAGTTCTTC
size: .; D: .; J: TRBJ2-2; V: TRBV5-6; CDR3: CASSLGGGRAGELFF; DNA: TGTGCCAGCAGCTTGGGGGGTGGACGGGCCGGGGAGCTGTTTTTT
size: .; D: .; J: TRBJ2-2; V: TRBV2; CDR3: CASSERGLLNTGELFF; DNA: TGTGCCAGCAGTGAGCGGGGCCTACTGAACACCGGGGAGCTGTTTTTT
size: .; D: .; J: TRBJ1-1; V: TRBV7-9; CDR3: CASSADTNTEAFF; DNA: TGTGCCAGCAGCGCTGATACTAATACTGAAGCTTTCTTT
size: .; D: .; J: TRBJ1-2; V: TRBV6-4; CDR3: CASRSRLDDNYGYTF; DNA: TGTGCCAGTAGATCGAGACTAGACGACAACTATGGCTACACCTTC
size: .; D: TRBD1; J: TRBJ1-5; V: TRBV27; CDR3: CASSLDRGTNQPQHF; DNA: TGTGCCAGCAGTCTCGACAGGGGAACAAATCAGCCCCAGCATTTT
size: .; D: .; J: TRBJ2-1; V: TRBV7-9; CDR3: CASSAGLYNEQFF; DNA: TGTGCCAGCAGCGCGGGACTTTACAATGAGCAGTTCTTC
size: .; D: .; J: TRBJ1-1; V: TRBV11-2; CDR3: CASSFSRDSSNLEAFF; DNA: TGTGCCAGCAGCTTTAGCAGGGACTCTAGTAATTTGGAAGCTTTCTTT
size: .; D: TRBD2; J: TRBJ2-1; V: TRBV6-5; CDR3: CASSYSVAGDEQFF; DNA: TGTGCCAGCAGTTACTCGGTAGCGGGGGATGAGCAGTTCTTC
size: .; D: .; J: TRBJ2-7; V: TRBV19; CDR3: CATSVGLRSDEQYF; DNA: TGTGCCACCTCGGTGGGTCTTCGTAGCGACGAGCAGTACTTC
size: .; D: TRBD2; J: TRBJ2-5; V: TRBV30; CDR3: CAWSSGRGLETQYF; DNA: TGTGCCTGGTCTAGCGGGAGGGGGTTAGAGACCCAGTACTTC
size: .; D: .; J: TRBJ2-1; V: TRBV19; CDR3: CASSIWALASYNEQFF; DNA: TGTGCCAGTAGTATCTGGGCCCTAGCTTCATACAATGAGCAGTTCTTC
size: .; D: .; J: TRBJ2-1; V: TRBV7-6; CDR3: CASSLSTAGNEQFF; DNA: TGTGCCAGCAGCTTATCGACGGCGGGTAATGAGCAGTTCTTC
size: .; D: TRBD2; J: TRBJ2-3; V: TRBV6-1; CDR3: CASSELAGGPDTQYF; DNA: TGTGCCAGCAGTGAACTAGCGGGAGGCCCAGATACGCAGTATTTT
size: .; D: .; J: TRBJ2-1; V: TRBV4-1; CDR3: CASSHIAEVYNEQFF; DNA: TGCGCCAGCAGCCATATAGCGGAGGTCTACAATGAGCAGTTCTTC
size: .; D: TRBD2; J: TRBJ2-7; V: TRBV6-1; CDR3: CASSEASKRGEQYF; DNA: TGTGCCAGCAGTGAAGCAAGCAAGCGGGGCGAGCAGTACTTC
size: .; D: TRBD1; J: TRBJ1-1; V: TRBV6-5; CDR3: CASSYSRQGPEAFF; DNA: TGTGCCAGCAGTTACTCGCGACAGGGGCCTGAAGCTTTCTTT
size: .; D: .; J: TRBJ2-3; V: TRBV5-5; CDR3: CASRVLRDTDTQYF; DNA: TGTGCCAGCAGGGTTCTCAGGGACACAGATACGCAGTATTTT
size: .; D: TRBD2; J: TRBJ2-3; V: TRBV2; CDR3: CASSGLAGMVYSTDTQYF; DNA: TGTGCCAGCAGTGGACTAGCGGGAATGGTGTATAGCACAGATACGCAGTATTTT
size: .; D: .; J: TRBJ1-5; V: TRBV19; CDR3: CASSYQEREAPQHF; DNA: TGTGCCAGTAGCTACCAGGAGCGGGAGGCGCCCCAGCATTTT
size: .; D: TRBD2; J: TRBJ2-1; V: TRBV28; CDR3: CASNPAGDRSYNEQFF; DNA: TGTGCCAGCAACCCAGCGGGGGACCGCTCCTACAATGAGCAGTTCTTC
size: .; D: TRBD1; J: TRBJ2-7; V: TRBV6-6; CDR3: CASRKWDRGPESEYF; DNA: TGTGCCAGCAGGAAGTGGGACAGGGGGCCAGAGAGTGAGTACTTC
size: .; D: .; J: TRBJ1-2; V: TRBV6-5; CDR3: CASSEWEGSHGYTF; DNA: TGTGCCAGCAGTGAATGGGAGGGTAGTCATGGCTACACCTTC
size: .; D: TRBD1; J: TRBJ1-1; V: TRBV18; CDR3: CASSPLSGGDLSMNTEAFF; DNA: TGTGCCAGCTCACCACTTTCAGGGGGCGATCTTTCCATGAACACTGAAGCTTTCTTT
size: once; D: TRBD2; J: TRBJ2-1; V: TRBV5-1; CDR3: CASSVVGSGRGEQFF; DNA: TGCGCCAGCAGCGTAGTAGGTAGCGGGAGGGGTGAGCAGTTCTTC
size: .; D: TRBD2; J: TRBJ2-7; V: TRBV19; CDR3: CASSTPTSGVYEQYF; DNA: TGTGCCAGTAGTACCCCGACTAGCGGAGTCTACGAGCAGTACTTC
size: .; D: .; J: TRBJ2-7; V: TRBV28; CDR3: CASSLSRAAREQYF; DNA: TGTGCCAGCAGTTTATCGAGAGCGGCTCGCGAGCAGTACTTC
size: .; D: TRBD1; J: TRBJ2-1; V: TRBV7-9; CDR3: CASSLGGQGKNGEQFF; DNA: TGTGCCAGCAGCTTAGGGGGACAGGGTAAGAATGGTGAGCAGTTCTTC
size: .; D: .; J: TRBJ2-5; V: TRBV9; CDR3: CASSVSGKETQYF; DNA: TGTGCCAGCAGCGTTTCGGGGAAAGAGACCCAGTACTTC
size: .; D: TRBD1; J: TRBJ2-1; V: TRBV14; CDR3: CASSQDLIGQGNNEQFF; DNA: TGTGCCAGCAGCCAAGATCTGATAGGACAGGGCAACAATGAGCAGTTCTTC
size: .; D: .; J: TRBJ2-2; V: TRBV27; CDR3: CASSLLGGPGELFF; DNA: TGTGCCAGCAGTTTACTGGGGGGCCCCGGGGAGCTGTTTTTT
size: .; D: .; J: TRBJ1-1; V: TRBV13; CDR3: CASSPWGVSTEAFF; DNA: TGTGCCAGCAGCCCGTGGGGGGTGAGCACTGAAGCTTTCTTT
size: .; D: .; J: TRBJ2-7; V: TRBV5-8; CDR3: CASSSRQVWGLADF; DNA: TGTGCCAGCAGCTCCCGACAGGTATGGGGTCTAGCGGACTTC
size: .; D: TRBD2; J: TRBJ2-3; V: TRBV27; CDR3: CASSDSGRATDTQYF; DNA: TGTGCCAGCAGTGACAGCGGGAGGGCCACAGATACGCAGTATTTT
size: .; D: .; J: TRBJ2-1; V: TRBV28; CDR3: CASSLLAEQFF; DNA: TGTGCCAGCAGTTTATTAGCGGAGCAGTTCTTC
size: .; D: TRBD2; J: TRBJ2-5; V: TRBV7-7; CDR3: CASSPGLAGAYQETQYF; DNA: TGTGCCAGCTCTCCGGGACTAGCGGGGGCGTACCAAGAGACCCAGTACTTC